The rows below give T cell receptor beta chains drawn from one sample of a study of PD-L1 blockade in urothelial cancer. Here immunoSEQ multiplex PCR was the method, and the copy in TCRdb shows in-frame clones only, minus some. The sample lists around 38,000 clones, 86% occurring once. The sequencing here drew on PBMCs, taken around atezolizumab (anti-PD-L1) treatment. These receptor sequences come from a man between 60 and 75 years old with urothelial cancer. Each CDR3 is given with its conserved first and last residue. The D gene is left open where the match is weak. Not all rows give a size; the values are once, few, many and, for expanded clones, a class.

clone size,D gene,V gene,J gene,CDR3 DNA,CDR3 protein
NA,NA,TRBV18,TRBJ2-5,TGTGCCAGCTCACCACTACCCGGGAGACCAGAGACCCAGTACTTC,CASSPLPGRPETQYF
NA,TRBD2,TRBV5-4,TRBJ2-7,TGTGCCAGCAGCTTAGGGGGGAATAGCGGGAGCTCCTACGAGCAGTACTTC,CASSLGGNSGSSYEQYF
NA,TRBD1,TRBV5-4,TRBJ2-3,TGTGCCAGCAGGCCAGGGGGCATAGGAGATACGCAGTATTTT,CASRPGGIGDTQYF
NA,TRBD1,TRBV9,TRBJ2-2,TGTGCCAGCAGCCCCTCCCCGACAGGGTTCCTGTTTTTT,CASSPSPTGFLFF
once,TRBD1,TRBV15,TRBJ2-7,TGTGCCACCAGCAGAGCCGGGACAGGGGCAAACGAGCAGTACTTC,CATSRAGTGANEQYF
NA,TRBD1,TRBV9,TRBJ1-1,TGTGCCAGCAGCGTCGAGACAGGGGACACTGAAGCTTTCTTT,CASSVETGDTEAFF
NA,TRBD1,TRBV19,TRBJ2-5,TGTGCCAGTTCGGACAGGGCGGCTGAGACCCAGTACTTC,CASSDRAAETQYF
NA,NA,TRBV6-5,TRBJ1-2,TGTGCCAGCAGCCGAGGGGGACTAGAGGGCTACACCTTC,CASSRGGLEGYTF
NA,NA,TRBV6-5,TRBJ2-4,TGTGCCACCGTCAACCAGAACATTCAGTACTTC,CATVNQNIQYF
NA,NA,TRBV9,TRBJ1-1,TGTGCCAGCAGCGCCCAGGGGATGAACACTGAAGCTTTCTTT,CASSAQGMNTEAFF
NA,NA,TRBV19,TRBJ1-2,TGTGCCAGTCTGGGGGACACTCACTATGGCTACACCTTC,CASLGDTHYGYTF
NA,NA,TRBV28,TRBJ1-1,TGTGCCAGCAACCTACAGCAGAACACTGAAGCTTTCTTT,CASNLQQNTEAFF
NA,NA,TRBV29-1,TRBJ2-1,TGCAGCGTTGTTCAGGGCGTGAATGAGCAGTTCTTC,CSVVQGVNEQFF
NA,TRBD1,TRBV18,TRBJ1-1,TGTGCCAGCTCACCATTCGTGACAGGGGTTTCGGACACTGAAGCTTTCTTT,CASSPFVTGVSDTEAFF
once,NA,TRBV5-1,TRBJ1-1,TGCGCCAGCAGCCGAGACGGAGCGAACACTGAAGCTTTCTTT,CASSRDGANTEAFF
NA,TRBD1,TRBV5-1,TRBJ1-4,TGCGCCAGCAGCTTAGACCCGACAGGGTTGGGAGAAAAACTGTTTTTT,CASSLDPTGLGEKLFF
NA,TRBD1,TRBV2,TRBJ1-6,TGTGCCAGCAACCAAAGGGGGCAGGGAGAATCACCCCTCCACTTT,CASNQRGQGESPLHF
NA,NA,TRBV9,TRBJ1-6,TGTGCCAGCAGCGTAGAGGGAGAGCCTTATAATTCACCCCTCCACTTT,CASSVEGEPYNSPLHF
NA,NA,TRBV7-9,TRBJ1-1,TGTGCCAGCAGCTCGGCGGGGCACCTGAACACTGAAGCTTTCTTT,CASSSAGHLNTEAFF
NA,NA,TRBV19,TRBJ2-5,TGTGCCAGTAGTGTCAGGAGGGACCAAGAGACCCAGTACTTC,CASSVRRDQETQYF
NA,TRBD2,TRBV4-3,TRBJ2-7,TGCGCCAGCAGCCAAGAGGGGGCGGGGGGGCCCCTCGAGCAGTACTTC,CASSQEGAGGPLEQYF
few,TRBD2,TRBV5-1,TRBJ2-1,TGCGCCAGCAGTGGCGGGAGGGGTGAGCAGTTCTTC,CASSGGRGEQFF
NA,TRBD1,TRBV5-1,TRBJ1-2,TGCGCCAGCAGCTACCAACAGGGGGAGCATATCTATGGCTACACCTTC,CASSYQQGEHIYGYTF
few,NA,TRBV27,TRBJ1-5,TGTGCCAGCAGTCCTGACAGAAATCAGCCCCAGCATTTT,CASSPDRNQPQHF
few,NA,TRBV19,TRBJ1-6,TGTGCCAGTAGTATATTGAAGAAGGGGCATTCACCCCTCCACTTT,CASSILKKGHSPLHF
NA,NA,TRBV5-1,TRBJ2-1,TGCGCCAGCAGGTCAAGCGGGCCCTCCTACAATGAGCAGTTCTTC,CASRSSGPSYNEQFF
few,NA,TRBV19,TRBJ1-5,TGTGCGACGCAGGGTGTGGCTCAGCCCCAGCATTTT,CATQGVAQPQHF
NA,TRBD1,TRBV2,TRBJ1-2,TGTGCCAGTTCCGGGACAGGTCGAGCCCTCAACTATGGCTACACCTTC,CASSGTGRALNYGYTF
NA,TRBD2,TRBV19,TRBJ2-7,TGTGCCAGTAGTATGGGTCGACTAGCGGGAGTAGGCGAGCAGTACTTC,CASSMGRLAGVGEQYF
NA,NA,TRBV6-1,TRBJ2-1,TGTGCCAGCAGTCGAAAGCAAAGCAATGAGCAGTTCTTC,CASSRKQSNEQFF
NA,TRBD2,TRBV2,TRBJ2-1,TGTGCCAGCAGGGCCGGGACTAGCGGAGGCTACAATGAGCAGTTCTTC,CASRAGTSGGYNEQFF
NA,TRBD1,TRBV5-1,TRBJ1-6,TGCGCCAGCAGCTTACAGGGGAGTAATTCACCCCTCCACTTT,CASSLQGSNSPLHF
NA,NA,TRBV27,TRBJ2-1,TGTGCCAGCAGCTTTTACGGGAGTTTCAATGAGCAGTTCTTC,CASSFYGSFNEQFF
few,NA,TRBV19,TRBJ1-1,TGTGCCAGTAGTGATAGTAGTATTTCGGCGGCCGGCGCTTTCTTT,CASSDSSISAAGAFF
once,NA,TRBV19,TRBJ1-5,TGTGCCAGTAGTATAGCCGGTAGCAATCAGCCCCAGCATTTT,CASSIAGSNQPQHF
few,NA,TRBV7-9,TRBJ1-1,TGTGCCAGCAGCTTATTGGTGGGGGGGCCGGACACTGAAGCTTTCTTT,CASSLLVGGPDTEAFF
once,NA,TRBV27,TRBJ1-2,TGTGCCAGCAGTTTAATTGGCGGAAACTATGGCTACACCTTC,CASSLIGGNYGYTF